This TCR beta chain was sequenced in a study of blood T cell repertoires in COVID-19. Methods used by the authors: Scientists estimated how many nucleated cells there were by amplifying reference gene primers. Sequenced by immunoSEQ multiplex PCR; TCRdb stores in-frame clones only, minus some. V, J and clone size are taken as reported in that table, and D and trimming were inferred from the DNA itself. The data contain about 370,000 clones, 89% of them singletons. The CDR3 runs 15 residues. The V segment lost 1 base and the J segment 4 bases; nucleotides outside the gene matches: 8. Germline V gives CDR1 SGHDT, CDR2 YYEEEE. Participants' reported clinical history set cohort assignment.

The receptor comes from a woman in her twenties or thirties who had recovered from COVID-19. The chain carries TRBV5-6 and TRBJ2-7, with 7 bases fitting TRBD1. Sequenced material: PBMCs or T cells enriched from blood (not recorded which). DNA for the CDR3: TGTGCCAGCAGCTTGTCGGGACAGAGCAGGTACGAGCAGTACTTC. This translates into CASSLSGQSRYEQYF.